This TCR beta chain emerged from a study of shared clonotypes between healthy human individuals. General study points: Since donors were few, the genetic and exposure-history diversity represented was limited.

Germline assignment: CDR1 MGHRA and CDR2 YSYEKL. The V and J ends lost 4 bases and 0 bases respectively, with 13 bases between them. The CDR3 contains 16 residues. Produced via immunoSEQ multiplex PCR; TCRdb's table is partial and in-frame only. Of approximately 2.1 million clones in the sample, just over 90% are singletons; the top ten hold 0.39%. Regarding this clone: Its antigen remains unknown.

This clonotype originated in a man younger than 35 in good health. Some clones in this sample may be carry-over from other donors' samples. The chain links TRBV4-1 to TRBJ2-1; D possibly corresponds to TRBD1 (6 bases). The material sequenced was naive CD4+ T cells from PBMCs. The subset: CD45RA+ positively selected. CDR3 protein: CASSPRDTRSYNEQFF. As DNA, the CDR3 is TGCGCCAGCAGCCCCCGGGACACCCGCTCCTACAATGAGCAGTTCTTC.